The 14 T cell receptor beta chains given below trace back to one sample, sequenced in a study of vaccination and CD4 T cells after COVID-19. Time point defined: late sampling 161 to 241 days after vaccination in a few convalescent patients. Stated treatment: approximately nine-day PBMC culture with coronavirus spike peptide pools or control peptides (ViraFEST assay). An Oncomine TCR Beta short-read assay was used to sequence the DNA from cultured CD4+ T cells. TCRdb re-analysed the PCR reads in MiXCR, keeping a single row per CDR3 protein. The profile covers about 26,000 distinct CDR3 sequences, with roughly a third appearing a single time and 3% to 4% taken by the ten largest. These receptors' targets are unknown. The specimen was CD4+ T cells from blood, cultured in vitro, collected about 7 months after SARS-CoV-2 vaccination. The receptor source for this set is a human donor who had recovered from COVID-19.

The gene calls are TRBV28 and TRBJ2-3; D ambiguous. Germline V gene sequence: CDR1 MDHEN, CDR2 SYDVKM. CDR3 length: 15 amino acids. Trimming removed 4 bases from V and 2 bases from J, with 13 bases in between. The CDR3 reads CASSSRSPYTDTQYF. DNA of the CDR3: TGTGCCAGCAGTTCCCGGAGCCCCTACACAGATACGCAGTATTTT.

The chain combines TRBV11-2 with TRBJ2-3, with a possible D match to TRBD1 (5 bases). Germline V CDR1 and CDR2: SGHAT, FQNNGV. Trimming left V 4 bases short and J 3 bases short, with 11 bases between. The CDR3 consists of 14 residues. CDR3 nucleotides: TGTGCCAGCAGCTCAAGGGGCAAGACAGATACGCAGTATTTT. It encodes CASSSRGKTDTQYF.

The CDR3 loop reads CASSPDRGRASYEQFF. In DNA, the CDR3 is TGTGCCAGCAGCCCCGATCGGGGGCGGGCGTCTTATGAGCAGTTCTTC. The chain links TRBV7-2 to TRBJ2-1; D may match TRBD1 or TRBD2 (6 bases each). From germline, CDR1 is SGHTA and CDR2 FQGNSA. With 5 bases removed from V and 8 bases from J, the gap between germline ends came to 22 bases. The CDR3 is 16 amino acids.

In this sample, this clonotype turned up a few times. The rearrangement uses TRBV20-1 and TRBJ2-1; D possibly uses TRBD1 or TRBD2 (5 bases each). V lost 3 bases and J 6 bases, leaving 15 bases between the germline ends. This CDR3 comprises 14 residues. Germline values: CDR1 DFQATT, CDR2 SNEGSKA (reference sequence). CDR3 residues: CSASRGVTGNEQFF. For the CDR3, the DNA is TGCAGTGCTAGCCGAGGGGTCACGGGCAATGAGCAGTTCTTC.

The gene calls are TRBV19 and TRBJ2-5; D ambiguous. This CDR3 is built from 18 residues. With 1 base removed from V and 1 base from J, the gap between germline ends came to 19 bases. Germline assignment: CDR1 LNHDA and CDR2 SQIVND (reference sequence). Here the CDR3 reads CASSIVALDLRSQETQYF. The CDR3 nucleotides are TGTGCCAGTAGTATAGTCGCCCTAGACCTTAGATCCCAAGAGACCCAGTACTTC.

The rearrangement links TRBV11-2 to TRBJ2-7, with D maybe TRBD2 (5 bases). The CDR3 runs 16 residues. V shed 2 bases and J shed 1 base, with 15 bases lying between them. Germline V lookup: CDR1 SGHAT, CDR2 FQNNGV. The DNA of the CDR3 is TGTGCCAGCAGCTTACCCCCCATTCGGGATTCCTACGAGCAGTACTTC. Translation: CASSLPPIRDSYEQYF.

The chain employs TRBV12-3 or TRBV12-4 and TRBJ2-5, with D maybe TRBD2 (5 bases). The CDR3 consists of 14 residues. The ends were cut back, 7 bases at V and 2 bases at J, with 14 bases in the middle. The CDR3, as DNA: TGTGCCAGCACCCCCGGGCGGAGGCAAGAGACCCAGTACTTC. Its translation: CASTPGRRQETQYF.

In its sample, this clonotype was seen a few times. The rearrangement links TRBV5-4 to TRBJ2-5; 10 bases are shared with TRBD2. V shed 0 bases, J shed 4 bases, and the junction held 6 bases outside the gene matches. The germline V gene has CDR1 SGHNT and CDR2 YYREEE (reference sequence). This CDR3 has 16 residues. CDR3 nucleotide sequence: TGTGCCAGCAGCTTGGTCGGGCTAGCGGGAGCAGAGACCCAGTACTTC. Translating gives CASSLVGLAGAETQYF.

The rearrangement joins TRBV27 to TRBJ2-1, with D hard to call. The CDR3 consists of 11 residues. CDR1 is MNHEY, CDR2 SMNVEV, per germline (reference sequence). V was cut by 6 bases and J by 4 bases, with 4 bases left in between. In DNA form, the CDR3 reads TGTGCCAGCAGGTCGTACAATGAGCAGTTCTTC. This sequence encodes CASRSYNEQFF.

There are a few counts of this clonotype. CDR3: CASSESVDHEQYF. The CDR3 nucleotides are TGTGCCAGCAGCGAATCCGTGGACCACGAGCAGTACTTC. This chain links TRBV7-9 with TRBJ2-7, with D hard to call. The CDR3 is 13 amino acids. Germline lookup yields CDR1 SEHNR and CDR2 FQNEAQ (reference sequence). V was trimmed by 5 bases and J by 5 bases, leaving 13 bases between them.

The table lists this clonotype with a few counts. This chain uses TRBV28 with TRBJ1-2; D gene unclear. The germline V and J ends were trimmed by 3 bases and 2 bases, with 4 bases remaining between them. This CDR3 spans 12 amino acids. Germline V gives CDR1 MDHEN, CDR2 SYDVKM. CDR3 DNA: TGTGCCAGCAGTTTGAGGAACTATGGCTACACCTTC. This codes for CASSLRNYGYTF.

This rearrangement joins TRBV10-3 to TRBJ1-2; 10 bases fit TRBD1. J was trimmed by 3 bases and V by 9 bases; bases with no gene match: 1. The CDR3 runs to 12 residues. Germline CDR1 is ENHRY and CDR2 is SYGVKD. The CDR3 sequence is CAIGQGDYGYTF. Written as DNA, the CDR3 is TGTGCCATTGGACAGGGGGACTATGGCTACACCTTC.

The chain combines TRBV7-9 with TRBJ2-1; perhaps TRBD2 as D (5 bases). CDR1 and CDR2 (germline): SEHNR, FQNEAQ (reference sequence). V lost 3 bases and J 10 bases, leaving 7 bases between the germline ends. The CDR3 runs 11 residues. The CDR3 here is CASSFGGEQFF. The DNA of the CDR3 is TGTGCCAGCAGCTTTGGAGGCGAGCAGTTCTTC. Full variable domain (remainder filled in from reference TRBV7-9 and TRBJ2-1): DTGVSQNPRHKITKRGQNVTFRCDPISEHNRLYWYRQTLGQGPEFLTYFQNEAQLEKSRLLSDRFSAERPKGSFSTLEIQRTEQGDSAMYLCASSFGGEQFFGPGTRLTVL.

V usage is TRBV30 and J usage is TRBJ2-5; 8 bases line up with TRBD2. V shed 5 bases and J 5 bases; nucleotides not matched to a gene: 7. Germline V gene lookup returns CDR1 GTSNPN and CDR2 SVGIG (reference sequence). This CDR3 contains 13 residues. The CDR3 sequence is CAWSGRAGETQYF. CDR3 DNA sequence: TGTGCCTGGTCCGGGAGGGCCGGGGAGACCCAGTACTTC.